Listed below are T cell receptor beta chains from one sample, sequenced in a study of T cells in Graves' hyperthyroidism and ophthalmopathy. From the multiplex PCR reads, TCRdb called clonotypes with MiXCR, one entry per CDR3 protein. The sample shows fewer than 650,000 distinct CDR3 sequences, roughly 45% of them seen only once. Specimen: peripheral blood or thyroid tissue (not recorded which). The receptors stem from an adult woman with Graves' disease, either hyperthyroidism or ophthalmopathy (not recorded which). Each CDR3 is given with its conserved first and last residue. The order of the fields is J gene, clone size, V gene, D gene, CDR3 DNA, CDR3 protein. The D gene is left open where the match is weak. Expanded clones get a size class; other rows say once, few or many, or leave the size out.

TRBJ1-2 few TRBV7-9 - TGTGCCAGCAGCTTTAACGGAGGAACCTATGGCTACACCTTC CASSFNGGTYGYTF
TRBJ1-2 few TRBV25-1 - TGTGCCAGCAGTGAATTTCCAAGCAGGGCCGACCGCTATGGCTACACCTTC CASSEFPSRADRYGYTF
TRBJ2-5 once TRBV19 - TGTGCCAGTACCCCAGGTCGGAACGGGAGCCCCTTGGAGACCCAGTACTTC CASTPGRNGSPLETQYF
TRBJ2-1 - TRBV7-9 TRBD2 TGTGCCAGCAGCCCCCGGACTAGCGGGAGTTACAATGAGCAGTTCTTC CASSPRTSGSYNEQFF
TRBJ1-4 - TRBV13 TRBD1 TGTGCCAGCAGCTTCTCGACAGGGGAAAAACTGTTTTTT CASSFSTGEKLFF
TRBJ1-1 - TRBV24-1 - TGTGCCAGCAGATGGGCACCTTTCACTGAAGCTTTCTTT CASRWAPFTEAFF
TRBJ1-4 - TRBV12-3/TRBV12-4 TRBD1 TGTGCCAGCAGGTTAGGGACAGGGGTCAGCTTT CASRLGTGVSF
TRBJ1-1 - TRBV12-3/TRBV12-4 - TGTGCCAGCAGCCCCGGACGGGTGACAGTTTTCTTT CASSPGRVTVFF
TRBJ1-4 many TRBV12-3/TRBV12-4 - TGTGCCAGCAGTTTTGCCGGAGGGACTAATGAAAAACTGTTTTTT CASSFAGGTNEKLFF
TRBJ1-5 - TRBV10-2 - TGCGCCAGCAGTGACCGGCGAAGCAATCAGCCCCAGCATTTT CASSDRRSNQPQHF
TRBJ2-3 - TRBV7-8 - TGTGCCAGCAGCTTAGCGGTCGGGGACGTCACAGATACGCAGTATTTT CASSLAVGDVTDTQYF
TRBJ1-2 - TRBV11-2 - TGTGCCAGCAGCTTAGCTGGGTGGGGCTACACCTTC CASSLAGWGYTF
TRBJ2-7 many TRBV10-3 - TGTGCCATCAGCGGAGGGACTGGATCCTACGAGCAGTACTTC CAISGGTGSYEQYF
TRBJ1-2 - TRBV2 - TGTGCCAGCAGCGGGGCAGGCTCGGCCGGCTACACCTTC CASSGAGSAGYTF
TRBJ1-2 - TRBV2 - TGTGCCAGCAGTGAACTCCGGAACCCTAACTATGGCTACACCTTC CASSELRNPNYGYTF
TRBJ1-2 - TRBV14 - TGTGCCAGCAGCCAAGGTTACCGGGACGCGAGGGGCTATGGCTACACCTTC CASSQGYRDARGYGYTF
TRBJ1-5 few TRBV10-3 - TGTGCCATCAGTGAGTCTGACAGACATCAGCCCCAGCATTTT CAISESDRHQPQHF
TRBJ1-1 few TRBV30 - TGTGCCTGGAACCCCCCTGTCGGCACTGAAGCTTTCTTT CAWNPPVGTEAFF
TRBJ2-5 - TRBV20-1 - TGCAGTGCTAGGTTAGAGTACCAAGAGACCCAGTACTTC CSARLEYQETQYF
TRBJ1-1 many TRBV20-1 - TGCAGTGCTGGGGCAGGGAAGAACACTGAAGCTTTCTTT CSAGAGKNTEAFF